This T cell receptor beta chain derives from a study of response to subunit inactivated influenza vaccine. Study-wide points: A suggestion made by the authors is that each seasonal influenza vaccination recruits few new T cells.

Per the germline V gene, CDR1 is MNHEY and CDR2 is SVGAGI. CDR3 length equals 14 residues. V was pared by 2 bases and J by 9 bases, with 8 bases of the junction left unmatched. TCRdb reanalysed the RT-PCR reads using MiXCR and keeps one entry per CDR3 protein. Seen here are around 760,000 distinct CDR3 sequences, around 13% observed once, and the top ten hold 5.5% to 7%. This clonotype has a handful of counts. The antigen is not known. This sequence originates from a man aged 45-60 years who received an inactivated influenza vaccine. The starting material was PBMCs from blood, obtained around 14 days before vaccination. The rearrangement joins TRBV6-5 to TRBJ1-2; 8 bases line up with TRBD1. CDR3 sequence reads: CASSYPGQGASYTF. CDR3 nucleotides: TGTGCCAGCAGTTACCCGGGGCAGGGGGCGAGCTACACCTTC.